This passage covers 15 T cell receptor beta chains from one sample sequenced in a study of blood T cell repertoires in COVID-19. Using immunoSEQ multiplex PCR, the repertoire was profiled, and TCRdb retains in-frame clones only, with some absent. The sample shows about 130,000 clones, just under 85% of them seen only once. The sample comprised PBMCs or T cells enriched from blood (not recorded which). The receptor set was obtained from a man aged 50 to 59 who had recovered from COVID-19.

The chain employs TRBV10-3 and TRBJ2-2; D not resolved. V was trimmed by 0 bases and J by 2 bases, leaving 10 bases between them. Per the germline V gene, CDR1 is ENHRY and CDR2 is SYGVKD. The CDR3 runs to 16 residues. The CDR3 nucleotides read TGTGCCATCAGTGAGTCCGAACACGCAAACACCGGGGAGCTGTTTTTT. This gives the protein CAISESEHANTGELFF.

The J gene is TRBJ1-1, the V gene TRBV3-1 (or the pseudogene TRBV3-2); D possibly corresponds to TRBD1 (5 bases). CDR3 size: 16 residues. The germline gives CDR1 LGHDT, CDR2 YNNKEL (reference sequence). Deletions cut 0 bases from V and 2 bases from J, with 13 bases between. Here the CDR3 reads CASSQDGGHPNTEAFF. The CDR3 bases are TGTGCCAGCAGCCAAGATGGCGGACACCCTAACACTGAAGCTTTCTTT.

This clone was detected only a few times. V is TRBV6-2 or TRBV6-3 and J is TRBJ1-6; possible D gene TRBD1, 6 bases. The length of the CDR3 is 15 residues. The germline gives CDR1 MNHEY, CDR2 SVGEGT. V was trimmed by 0 bases and J by 6 bases, leaving 9 bases between them. The CDR3 reads CASSYSPGANSPLHF. CDR3 coding DNA: TGTGCCAGCAGTTACTCTCCAGGGGCTAATTCACCCCTCCACTTT.

This clone occurred a few times. This sequence joins TRBV2 and TRBJ2-3; 10 bases match TRBD2. The CDR3 is 17 amino acids. Germline-derived CDR1 and CDR2 are SNHLY and FYNNEI. The trim removed 3 bases at V and 2 bases at J, leaving 8 bases unmatched. Here the CDR3 reads CASSERLAGDFTDTQYF. In DNA, the CDR3 is TGTGCCAGCAGTGAGAGGCTAGCGGGGGATTTCACAGATACGCAGTATTTT.

Note on this clone: The DNA is omitted, as the CDR3 cannot be located on it reliably, and the CDR3 follows TCRdb's listing. V gene TRBV7-8 combines with J gene TRBJ1-6; TRBD1, as called in the table, went unchecked against the DNA. Germline CDR1 SGHVS, CDR2 FQNEAQ. The CDR3 has 16 residues if both end residues are counted. The CDR3 sequence is CASSFLWTDDNSPLHF.

This sequence joins TRBV2 and TRBJ2-7; 7 bases match TRBD2. Unmatched junction bases numbered 3, after V lost 3 bases and J lost 4 bases. This CDR3 region has 13 residues. Germline values: CDR1 SNHLY, CDR2 FYNNEI. The CDR3 spells CASSDWGGYEQYF. As DNA, the CDR3 is TGTGCCAGCAGTGATTGGGGGGGGTACGAGCAGTACTTC.

V is TRBV7-8 and J is TRBJ1-2; 8 nucleotides line up with TRBD1. The CDR3 contains 12 residues. Trimming took 5 bases from V and 7 from J; bases not matched to a gene: 3. Germline V lookup: CDR1 SGHVS, CDR2 FQNEAQ. This CDR3 reads CASSDRGSGYTF. CDR3 in DNA: TGTGCCAGCAGCGACAGGGGAAGTGGCTACACCTTC.

The chain couples TRBV5-1 to TRBJ2-1; 10 bases match TRBD2. The V segment lost 0 bases and the J segment 7 bases; nucleotides outside the gene matches: 4. There are 15 residues in the CDR3. Germline V CDR1 and CDR2: SGHRS, YFSETQ. The CDR3 reads CASSLEGLASNEQFF. The DNA for the CDR3 is TGCGCCAGCAGCTTGGAGGGACTAGCGTCGAATGAGCAGTTCTTC.

The genes are TRBV9 and TRBJ2-7, with a weak D call TRBD1 (6 bases). Germline CDR1 is SGDLS and CDR2 is YYNGEE. V was cut by 4 bases and J by 2 bases, with 10 bases left in between. The CDR3 length is 13 residues. The CDR3 sequence: CASSTTGTYEQYF. CDR3 sequence (DNA): TGTGCCAGCAGCACCACAGGGACCTACGAGCAGTACTTC.

The rearrangement uses TRBV6-5 and TRBJ2-3, with TRBD1 matching 10 bases. Germline-derived CDR1 and CDR2 are MNHEY and SVGAGI. V lost 7 bases to trimming and J lost 6 bases; unmatched junction nucleotides: 4. There are 13 residues in the CDR3. In DNA, the CDR3 is TGTGCCAGCACGACAGGGGGCTGGGATACGCAGTATTTT. This codes for CASTTGGWDTQYF.

This rearrangement joins TRBV7-9 to TRBJ2-1, with D possibly being TRBD1 (6 bases). CDR1 is SEHNR, CDR2 FQNEAQ, per germline (reference sequence). This CDR3 is 15 amino acids long. Trimming left V 5 bases short and J 6 bases short, with 17 bases between. The CDR3 bases are TGTGCCAGCAGCCGGAGGACAGACAAGGGCAATGAGCAGTTCTTC. The encoded protein is CASSRRTDKGNEQFF.

J is TRBJ1-4 and V is TRBV19; D is unresolved. CDR3 length: 14 residues. CDR1 is LNHDA, CDR2 SQIVND, per germline (reference sequence). V was cut by 5 bases and J by 8 bases, with 15 bases left in between. CDR3 in DNA: TGTGCCAGTAGTGAGACAAGGCCCGAGGAAAAACTGTTTTTT. As protein: CASSETRPEEKLFF.

A word on this clone: The same CDR3 is also encoded by other DNA sequences in this sample. J is TRBJ1-1 and V is TRBV9; 8 nucleotides line up with TRBD1. J lost 0 bases, V lost 2 bases, and 0 bases had no gene match. This CDR3 is built from 14 residues. CDR1 and CDR2 (germline): SGDLS, YYNGEE. CDR3 in DNA: TGTGCCAGCAGCGTGGGACAGGTGAACACTGAAGCTTTCTTT. It yields the protein CASSVGQVNTEAFF. The full variable domain, its missing parts supplied by reference TRBV9 and TRBJ1-1, is DSGVTQTPKHLITATGQRVTLRCSPRSGDLSVYWYQQSLDQGLQFLIQYYNGEERAKGNILERFSAQQFPDLHSELNLSSLELGDSALYFCASSVGQVNTEAFFGQGTRLTVV.

This sequence joins TRBV28 and TRBJ1-1; 7 nucleotides line up with TRBD1. Germline CDR1 and CDR2: MDHEN and SYDVKM. J lost 1 base, V lost 4 bases, and 9 bases had no gene match. The CDR3 spans 16 residues. This CDR3 is CASSSRQGFGNTEAFF. CDR3 DNA: TGTGCCAGCAGTTCCCGACAGGGCTTCGGGAACACTGAAGCTTTCTTT.

This chain joins TRBV28 and TRBJ2-5; tentative D call: TRBD1 (6 bases). The V gene's germline CDR1 is MDHEN and CDR2 SYDVKM. The length of the CDR3 is 14 residues. Trimming took 5 bases from V and 5 from J, leaving 15 bases between them. The DNA for the CDR3 is TGTGCCAGCAGTCCACGGGACATTTGGGAGACCCAGTACTTC. It is translated as CASSPRDIWETQYF.